Given below is one T cell receptor (beta chain) in context. The sample originates from a study of shared clonotypes between healthy human individuals. Running of the assay took place at deep level. Assay: immunoSEQ multiplex PCR; the TCRdb copy retains only in-frame clones and omits some. The sample has 2.3 million or so clones, over 85% seen once. CDR3 length equals 19 residues. Germline V lookup: CDR1 LGHNA, CDR2 YSLEER. Trimming pared 1 base from V and 1 base from J, leaving 22 bases between. Sequencing used naive CD4+ T cells from PBMCs. The subset here: CD45RA+ positively selected. The receptor's source is a man between 18 and 29 years old in good health. Some clones in this sample may be carry-over from other donors' samples. This sequence joins TRBV4-3 and TRBJ1-2; D may be TRBD1 (5 bases). The CDR3 loop reads CASSQVGRGFDHYNYGYTF. DNA for the CDR3: TGCGCCAGCAGCCAAGTAGGGAGGGGATTCGATCATTATAACTATGGCTACACCTTC.